Listed below are T cell receptor beta chains from one sample, sequenced in a study of T cell responses to AZD1222 COVID-19 vaccine. The protocol was immunoSEQ multiplex PCR, while the TCRdb copy is restricted to in-frame clones and leaves out a portion. The table shows around 260,000 clones, with approximately 93% occurring only once. The source was peripheral blood, collected on day 0 of AZD1222 vaccination. The receptors derive from an adult in good health. CDR3s include the opening cysteine and the closing phenylalanine or tryptophan. D genes are given only for firm matches. Some rows mark clone size as missing; the rest say once, few, many or name a class of expanded clone.

d_gene	v_gene	j_gene	abundance	CDR3aa	CDR3nt
-	TRBV7-9	TRBJ2-1	-	CASSLARELSYNEQFF	TGTGCCAGCAGCTTAGCGCGCGAGTTATCCTACAATGAGCAGTTCTTC
-	TRBV28	TRBJ1-2	-	CASSLRRHGYTF	TGTGCCAGCAGTTTACGCAGGCATGGCTACACCTTC
TRBD1	TRBV7-9	TRBJ2-5	-	CASSSGQVPQETQYF	TGTGCCAGCAGCTCGGGACAGGTACCTCAAGAGACCCAGTACTTC
-	TRBV19	TRBJ2-2	-	CASSPRTASNTGELFF	TGTGCCAGTAGCCCACGTACGGCCTCTAACACCGGGGAGCTGTTTTTT
-	TRBV9	TRBJ1-2	-	CASSVASGLAGGYTF	TGTGCCAGCAGCGTAGCCAGTGGGTTGGCGGGCGGCTACACCTTC
-	TRBV3-1/TRBV3-2	TRBJ2-5	-	CASSQGRQETQYF	TGTGCCAGCAGCCAAGGCCGCCAAGAGACCCAGTACTTC
-	TRBV7-2	TRBJ1-1	-	CASSLWSEPEAFF	TGTGCCAGCAGCTTATGGTCTGAGCCTGAAGCTTTCTTT
-	TRBV20-1	TRBJ2-7	-	CSATLPYEQYF	TGCAGTGCTACACTCCCCTACGAGCAGTACTTC
-	TRBV7-3	TRBJ2-5	-	CASTPGVAGGETQYF	TGTGCCAGCACCCCTGGAGTAGCTGGAGGAGAGACCCAGTACTTC
-	TRBV2	TRBJ1-5	-	CASRDGRNQPQHF	TGTGCCAGCAGGGACGGGCGCAATCAGCCCCAGCATTTT
TRBD2	TRBV5-5	TRBJ2-1	-	CASSHRGGTHEQFF	TGTGCCAGCAGTCACCGGGGGGGGACCCATGAGCAGTTCTTC
-	TRBV6-2/TRBV6-3	TRBJ2-1	-	CASSYVANHGIEQFF	TGTGCCAGCAGTTACGTAGCGAATCATGGGATTGAGCAGTTCTTC
-	TRBV7-2	TRBJ1-1	-	CASSHLVGQGTDPNTEAFF	TGTGCCAGCAGCCACCTTGTGGGGCAGGGAACCGACCCGAACACTGAAGCTTTCTTT
-	TRBV11-2	TRBJ1-1	-	CASSLDRGGYEAFF	TGTGCCAGCAGCTTAGATCGAGGGGGATATGAAGCTTTCTTT
-	TRBV28	TRBJ1-6	-	CASSINRAPLHF	TGTGCCAGCAGTATAAACAGGGCACCCCTCCACTTT
TRBD2	TRBV5-1	TRBJ2-7	-	CASSLVPGGDYEQYF	TGCGCCAGCAGCTTGGTCCCGGGAGGGGACTACGAGCAGTACTTC
TRBD1	TRBV5-1	TRBJ2-1	once	CASSSGQGNYNEQFF	TGCGCCAGCAGCTCCGGACAGGGGAACTACAATGAGCAGTTCTTC
-	TRBV5-5	TRBJ1-3	-	CASSPRGPGAGNTIYF	TGTGCCAGCAGCCCCCGGGGGCCGGGGGCTGGAAACACCATATATTTT
-	TRBV18	TRBJ2-5	-	CASSPRAETQYF	TGTGCCAGCTCACCACGGGCGGAGACCCAGTACTTC
TRBD1	TRBV7-3	TRBJ2-1	-	CASSPGGASYNEQFF	TGTGCCAGCAGCCCAGGGGGCGCGTCCTACAATGAGCAGTTCTTC
TRBD1	TRBV12-5	TRBJ1-2	-	CASGPGQGYGYTF	TGTGCTAGTGGTCCCGGACAGGGCTATGGCTACACCTTC
-	TRBV19	TRBJ1-3	-	CASTPGTGNTIYF	TGTGCCAGTACCCCTGGGACCGGAAACACCATATATTTT
TRBD1	TRBV4-1	TRBJ2-6	-	CASSHHPGQGATGANVLTF	TGCGCCAGCAGCCACCACCCGGGACAGGGGGCGACTGGGGCCAACGTCCTGACTTTC
TRBD1	TRBV2	TRBJ1-5	-	CASSDRASNQPQHF	TGTGCCAGCAGCGACAGGGCTAGCAATCAGCCCCAGCATTTT
-	TRBV23-1	TRBJ1-1	-	CASSQSGDFEAFF	TGCGCCAGCAGTCAGTCGGGGGACTTCGAAGCTTTCTTT
-	TRBV10-3	TRBJ2-7	-	CAITPRVDYEQYF	TGTGCCATCACCCCCAGGGTGGACTACGAGCAGTACTTC
-	TRBV6-1	TRBJ1-2	-	CASSEDYGADGYTF	TGTGCCAGCAGTGAAGATTACGGGGCGGATGGCTACACCTTC
-	TRBV18	TRBJ1-5	-	CASSPTRVQPQHF	TGTGCCAGCTCACCAACCCGGGTTCAGCCCCAGCATTTT
-	TRBV7-9	TRBJ1-5	-	CASSRSDQPQHF	TGTGCCAGCAGCCGGTCCGATCAACCCCAGCATTTT
-	TRBV7-2	TRBJ2-5	-	CASSPTGAVKTQYF	TGTGCCAGCAGCCCAACCGGGGCTGTAAAGACCCAGTACTTC
-	TRBV6-1	TRBJ2-7	-	CASSEALEQYF	TGTGCCAGCAGTGAAGCGCTCGAGCAGTACTTC
TRBD2	TRBV9	TRBJ2-7	once	CASSVTLAGGRGEQYF	TGTGCCAGCAGCGTAACACTAGCGGGAGGCCGGGGTGAGCAGTACTTC
-	TRBV14	TRBJ1-4	-	CASSQTDGRGEKLFF	TGTGCCAGCAGCCAAACAGACGGGAGAGGTGAAAAACTGTTTTTT
-	TRBV29-1	TRBJ2-7	-	CSVEVGRYEQYF	TGCAGCGTTGAAGTGGGACGCTACGAGCAGTACTTC
TRBD1	TRBV27	TRBJ2-7	once	CASSLGDSSYEQYF	TGTGCCAGCAGTTTAGGGGACAGTTCCTACGAGCAGTACTTC
-	TRBV24-1	TRBJ1-5	-	CATSDLGGDQPQHF	TGTGCCACCAGTGATTTAGGAGGGGATCAGCCCCAGCATTTT
-	TRBV7-9	TRBJ2-7	-	CASGLRDEQYF	TGTGCCAGCGGCCTACGCGACGAGCAGTACTTC
-	TRBV29-1	TRBJ1-3	-	CSVGYSGNTIYF	TGCAGCGTCGGCTACAGTGGAAACACCATATATTTT
-	TRBV5-1	TRBJ1-3	-	CASSPSGARAGNTIYF	TGCGCCAGCAGCCCTTCCGGGGCCCGTGCTGGAAACACCATATATTTT